This TCR beta chain emerged from a study of blood T cell repertoires in COVID-19. This clone appeared a few times. This CDR3 region has 14 residues. J lost 4 bases, V lost 5 bases, and 7 bases had no gene match. Germline loops: CDR1 SGHRS, CDR2 YFSETQ. This table comes from immunoSEQ multiplex PCR, and its TCRdb copy is limited to in-frame clones, with some not included. The sample contains about 35,000 clones, about 90% of which appear only once. The sample consisted of peripheral blood. The gene calls are TRBV5-1 and TRBJ2-7; TRBD1 matches at 9 bases. The source is a human donor in a cohort sampled during active COVID-19. The CDR3 region has the DNA TGCGCCAGCAGGGTGGGACAGGGCTCTTACGAGCAGTACTTC. This codes for CASRVGQGSYEQYF.